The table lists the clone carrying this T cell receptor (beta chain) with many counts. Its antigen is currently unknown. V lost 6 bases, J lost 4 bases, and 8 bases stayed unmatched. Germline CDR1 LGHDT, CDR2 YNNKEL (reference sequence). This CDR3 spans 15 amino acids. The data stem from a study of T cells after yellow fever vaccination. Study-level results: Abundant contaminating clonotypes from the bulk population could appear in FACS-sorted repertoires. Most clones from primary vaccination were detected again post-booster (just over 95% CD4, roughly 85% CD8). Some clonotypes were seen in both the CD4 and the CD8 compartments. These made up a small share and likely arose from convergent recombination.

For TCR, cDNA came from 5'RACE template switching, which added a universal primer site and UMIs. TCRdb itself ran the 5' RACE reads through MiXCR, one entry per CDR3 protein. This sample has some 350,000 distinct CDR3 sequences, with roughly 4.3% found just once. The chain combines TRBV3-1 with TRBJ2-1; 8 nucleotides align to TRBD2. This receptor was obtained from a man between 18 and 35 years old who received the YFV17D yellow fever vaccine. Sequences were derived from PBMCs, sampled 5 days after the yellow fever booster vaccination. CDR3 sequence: CASRAIAGGYNEQFF. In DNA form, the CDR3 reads TGTGCCAGCAGGGCAATCGCGGGGGGTTACAATGAGCAGTTCTTC.